This T cell receptor (beta chain) was captured by sequencing in a study of blood T cells in healthy people across ages. For the study at large: In model experiments, template switching was able to capture about one barcoded beta molecule for every two T cells that were present. Findings and caveats of the study: Without sorted subsets, naive and antigen-experienced compartments could not be conclusively compared. Among T cells, TCR beta diversity per million cells dropped roughly linearly as age rose. Donor CMV infection status was unknown, possibly confounding age-related changes in expanded clonotypes.

Trimming shortened V by 2 bases and J by 4 bases, and 16 bases separated the two germline ends. CDR3 size: 16 residues. Per the germline V gene, CDR1 is SGHAT and CDR2 is FQNNGV. A second PCR of about 7 to 11 cycles used a sample-barcoded 5' primer and a J-beta primer mix. TCRdb re-called the 5' RACE reads with MiXCR, one entry per CDR3 protein. The table has about 650,000 distinct CDR3 sequences, approximately 52% seen once; the top ten hold roughly 14%. This clonotype was observed a single time. Its antigen is not known. Sequences were obtained from blood. The TCR originated in an elderly woman in good health. The chain carries TRBV11-2 and TRBJ2-3, with D possibly matching TRBD1 (5 bases). The CDR3 is CASSLKGQGWSDTQYF. The CDR3 DNA reads TGTGCCAGCAGCTTAAAAGGCCAGGGATGGTCAGATACGCAGTATTTT.